This entry describes one T cell receptor beta chain. The entry originates in a study of blood T cell repertoires in COVID-19. Study context: The United States, Italy and Spain provided the acute and convalescent COVID-19 samples. PBMCs, B-cell-depleted T cells, or T cells provided the cDNA or gDNA that made up the material.

As processed by the authors: How many nucleated cells were present was estimated from reference gene primer amplification. Profiled with immunoSEQ multiplex PCR; TCRdb holds only in-frame clones, not every one. V and J calls and clone size follow that table, whereas D and trimming were derived from the DNA. The repertoire holds around 12,000 clones, with roughly 85% as singletons. In germline, CDR1 is LGHNA, CDR2 YNFKEQ. The CDR3 covers 15 residues. Trimming removed 1 base from V and 2 bases from J, with 12 bases in between. This TCR came from a human donor in a cohort sampled during active COVID-19. Sequencing input: peripheral blood. The chain has TRBV4-2 and TRBJ2-7, with D uncertain. The CDR3 spells CASSQAQTDAYEQYF. CDR3 sequence (DNA): TGTGCCAGCAGCCAAGCCCAGACTGACGCCTACGAGCAGTACTTC.